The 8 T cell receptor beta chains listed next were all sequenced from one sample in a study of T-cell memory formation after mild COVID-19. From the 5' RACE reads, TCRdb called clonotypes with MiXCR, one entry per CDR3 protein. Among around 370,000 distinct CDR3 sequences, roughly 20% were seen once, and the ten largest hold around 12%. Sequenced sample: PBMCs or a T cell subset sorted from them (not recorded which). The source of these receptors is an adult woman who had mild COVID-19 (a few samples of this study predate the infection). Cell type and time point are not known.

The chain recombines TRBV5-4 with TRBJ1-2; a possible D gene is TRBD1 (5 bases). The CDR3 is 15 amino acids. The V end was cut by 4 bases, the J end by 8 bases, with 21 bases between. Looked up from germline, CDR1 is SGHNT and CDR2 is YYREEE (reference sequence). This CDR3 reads CASSPVGPAVGGYTF. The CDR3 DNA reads TGTGCCAGCAGCCCCGTGGGACCCGCCGTGGGAGGCTACACCTTC. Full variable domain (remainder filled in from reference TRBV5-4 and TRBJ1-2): ETGVTQSPTHLIKTRGQQVTLRCSSQSGHNTVSWYQQALGQGPQFIFQYYREEENGRGNFPPRFSGLQFPNYSSELNVNALELDDSALYLCASSPVGPAVGGYTFGSGTRLTVV.

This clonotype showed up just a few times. The CDR3 sequence: CSARDHLSKPQHF. The CDR3 bases are TGCAGTGCTAGAGATCATTTGTCGAAGCCCCAGCATTTT. The chain joins TRBV20-1 to TRBJ1-5; no clear D gene. Trimming removed 0 bases from V and 8 bases from J, with 11 bases in between. Germline CDR1 and CDR2: DFQATT and SNEGSKA (reference sequence). CDR3 length: 13 amino acids.

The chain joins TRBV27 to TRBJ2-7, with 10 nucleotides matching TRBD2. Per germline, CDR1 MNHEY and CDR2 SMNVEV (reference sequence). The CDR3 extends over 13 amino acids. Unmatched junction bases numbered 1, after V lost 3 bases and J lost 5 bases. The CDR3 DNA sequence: TGTGCCAGCAGTTTGCTAGCGGGAGACGAGCAGTACTTC. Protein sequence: CASSLLAGDEQYF.

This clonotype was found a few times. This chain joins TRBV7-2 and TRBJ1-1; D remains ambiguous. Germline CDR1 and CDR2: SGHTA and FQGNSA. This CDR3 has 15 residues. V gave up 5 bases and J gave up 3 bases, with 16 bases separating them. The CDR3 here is CASSISRGPDTEAFF. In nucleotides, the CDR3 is TGTGCCAGCAGCATAAGCCGCGGACCGGACACTGAAGCTTTCTTT.

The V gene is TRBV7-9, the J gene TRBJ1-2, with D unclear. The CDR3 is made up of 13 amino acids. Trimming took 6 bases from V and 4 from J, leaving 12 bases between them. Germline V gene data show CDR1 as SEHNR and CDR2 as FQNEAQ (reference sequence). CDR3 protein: CASRHQASYGYTF. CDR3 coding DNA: TGTGCCAGCAGACACCAGGCAAGCTATGGCTACACCTTC.

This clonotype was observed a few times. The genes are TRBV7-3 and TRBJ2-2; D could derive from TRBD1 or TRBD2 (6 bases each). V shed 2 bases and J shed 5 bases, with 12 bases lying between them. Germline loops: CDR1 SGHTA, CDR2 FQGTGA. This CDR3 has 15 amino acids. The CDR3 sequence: CASSLGGGLTGELFF. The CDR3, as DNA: TGTGCCAGCAGCTTAGGAGGGGGTCTGACCGGGGAGCTGTTTTTT.

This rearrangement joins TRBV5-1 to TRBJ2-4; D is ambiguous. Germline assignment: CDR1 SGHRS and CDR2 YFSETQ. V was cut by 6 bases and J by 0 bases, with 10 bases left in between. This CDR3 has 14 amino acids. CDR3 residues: CASIPFLAKNIQYF. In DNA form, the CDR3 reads TGCGCCAGCATCCCATTTTTAGCCAAAAACATTCAGTACTTC.

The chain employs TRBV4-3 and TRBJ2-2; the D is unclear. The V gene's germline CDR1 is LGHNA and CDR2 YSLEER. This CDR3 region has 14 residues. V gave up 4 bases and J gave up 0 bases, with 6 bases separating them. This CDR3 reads CASSREPNTGELFF. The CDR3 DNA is TGCGCCAGCAGCCGTGAACCGAACACCGGGGAGCTGTTTTTT.